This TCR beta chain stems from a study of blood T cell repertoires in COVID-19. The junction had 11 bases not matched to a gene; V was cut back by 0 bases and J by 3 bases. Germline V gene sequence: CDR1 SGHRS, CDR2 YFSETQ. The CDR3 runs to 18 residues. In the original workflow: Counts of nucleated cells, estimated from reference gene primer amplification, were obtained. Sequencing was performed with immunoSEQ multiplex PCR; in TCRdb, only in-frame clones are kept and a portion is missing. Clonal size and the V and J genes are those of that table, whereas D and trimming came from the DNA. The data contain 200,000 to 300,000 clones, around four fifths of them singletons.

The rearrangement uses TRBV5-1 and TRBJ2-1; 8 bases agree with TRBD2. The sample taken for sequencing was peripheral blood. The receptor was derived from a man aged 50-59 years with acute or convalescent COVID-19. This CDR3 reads CASSLEGSGSAGYNEQFF. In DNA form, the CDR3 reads TGCGCCAGCAGCTTGGAGGGAAGCGGGAGTGCGGGCTACAATGAGCAGTTCTTC.